This T cell receptor beta chain was found in a study of T cells in Graves' hyperthyroidism and ophthalmopathy. Overall study context: Sampling of peripheral blood happened at initial diagnosis, prior to any treatment.

The CDR3 has 12 residues. Per germline, CDR1 GTSNPN and CDR2 SVGIG (reference sequence). V gave up 0 bases and J gave up 9 bases, with 11 bases separating them. Using RNA transcripts as the source, TCR beta CDR3 regions were amplified. RT-PCR in the first round (using the HTBI primer set) targeted the TCR CDR3. TCRdb recomputed calls from the multiplex PCR reads with MiXCR, one row per CDR3 protein. The sample holds approximately 490,000 distinct CDR3 sequences; 20% to 25% are singletons and the top ten take 45% to 50%. The genes are TRBV30 and TRBJ2-5; D might be TRBD1 (5 bases). The TCR sequence derives from a woman aged 70-85 years with Graves' ophthalmopathy. The sequenced sample consisted of blood. CDR3 protein: CAWSVSQGPQYF. CDR3 nucleotides: TGTGCCTGGAGTGTTTCTCAGGGCCCCCAGTACTTC.